Listed here are 27 T cell receptor beta chains from one sample, sequenced in a study of Graves' ophthalmopathy and Graves' hyperthyroidism. RNA transcripts were the template, and TCR beta CDR3 regions were amplified from them. The workflow started with a first-round RT-PCR run with HTBI primers and then moved on to a second-round multiplex PCR. TCRdb reanalysed the multiplex PCR reads using MiXCR and keeps one entry per CDR3 protein. The data contain about 500,000 distinct CDR3 sequences, roughly 40% of them singletons. Input material: peripheral blood or thyroid tissue (not recorded which). The receptors here all came from an adult man with Graves' hyperthyroidism.

In this sample, this clonotype turned up many times. J is TRBJ2-7 and V is TRBV6-5; 9 positions agree with TRBD1. Trimming removed 0 bases from V and 4 bases from J; junction bases left unmatched: 4. The germline CDR1 and CDR2 sequences are MNHEY and SVGAGI. The length of the CDR3 is 15 residues. DNA for the CDR3: TGTGCCAGCAGTTACTCGGTGACAGGGGGATACGAGCAGTACTTC. Translation: CASSYSVTGGYEQYF.

The chain couples TRBV29-1 to TRBJ2-6; 8 bases match TRBD1. J lost 2 bases, V lost 4 bases, and 4 bases had no gene match. The germline V gene encodes CDR1 SQVTM and CDR2 ANQGSEA. The CDR3 is 15 residues long. The CDR3 loop reads CSVATGVTGANVLTF. CDR3 nucleotides: TGCAGCGTTGCGACAGGGGTAACTGGGGCCAACGTCCTGACTTTC.

The chain is built from TRBV11-2 and TRBJ2-7, with D perhaps matching TRBD2 (5 bases). CDR3 length equals 17 residues. In germline, CDR1 is SGHAT, CDR2 FQNNGV. Trimming left V 1 base short and J 0 bases short, with 16 bases between. The CDR3 DNA is TGTGCCAGCAGCTTAGGGCACATTCTTACTAGCTCCTACGAGCAGTACTTC. This gives the protein CASSLGHILTSSYEQYF.

This clonotype occurred many times. The J gene is TRBJ1-3, the V gene TRBV3-1; no firm D call. From germline, CDR1 is LGHDT and CDR2 YNNKEL (reference sequence). The CDR3 sequence is 14 residues long. V gave up 3 bases and J gave up 8 bases, with 14 bases separating them. The CDR3 DNA follows: TGTGCCAGCAGCCAGCGTGGGTCGAAGGACACCATATATTTT. The encoded protein is CASSQRGSKDTIYF.

This clonotype has ten or more counts. This rearrangement joins TRBV12-3 or TRBV12-4 to TRBJ2-2, with TRBD1 matching 8 bases. The CDR3 is 16 amino acids. Trimming took 4 bases from V and 6 from J; bases not matched to a gene: 10. The CDR3 region is CASSSWTGMVAGELFF. In DNA form, the CDR3 reads TGTGCCAGCAGTTCCTGGACAGGGATGGTGGCCGGGGAGCTGTTTTTT.

The gene calls are TRBV20-1 and TRBJ1-5; 9 nucleotides line up with TRBD1. This CDR3 region has 12 residues. Trimming removed 7 bases from V and 5 bases from J; junction bases left unmatched: 3. Per the germline V gene, CDR1 is DFQATT and CDR2 is SNEGSKA (reference sequence). DNA for the CDR3: TGCAGTGACTGGGACAGGGATCAGCCCCAGCATTTT. Protein: CSDWDRDQPQHF.

The genes are TRBV6-5 and TRBJ2-7; TRBD1 aligns across 9 bases. Germline V gene lookup returns CDR1 MNHEY and CDR2 SVGAGI. V lost 7 bases and J lost 5; bases outside the gene matches: 6. The CDR3 extends over 13 amino acids. This CDR3 is CASIGTGLHEQYF. The CDR3 DNA reads as TGTGCCAGCATCGGGACAGGGTTGCACGAGCAGTACTTC.

Many counts were recorded for this clonotype. The chain combines TRBV29-1 with TRBJ2-7; possibly TRBD1 or TRBD2 for D (6 bases each). Germline values: CDR1 SQVTM, CDR2 ANQGSEA. V was shortened by 6 bases and J by 2 bases, with 17 bases between the two germline ends. The CDR3 is 14 amino acids. The CDR3 loop is CSVLGGSRTYEQYF. CDR3 sequence (DNA): TGCAGCGTCTTGGGGGGCTCGAGGACCTACGAGCAGTACTTC.

The table lists this clonotype with many counts. V and J are TRBV4-1 and TRBJ1-2, with D possibly being TRBD1 (6 bases). The germline V gene has CDR1 MGHRA and CDR2 YSYEKL. V dropped 6 bases and J dropped 4 bases, with 12 bases sitting between them. The CDR3 extends over 13 amino acids. Written as DNA, the CDR3 is TGCGCCAGCAGTGGGGGACAAGGCTATGGCTACACCTTC. It yields the protein CASSGGQGYGYTF.

On this clonotype: It may be a read error: a sequence one base away is much more abundant. The genes are TRBV5-4 and TRBJ2-5; D unresolved. This CDR3 has 16 amino acids. Germline loops: CDR1 SGHNT, CDR2 YYREEE (reference sequence). The CDR3 spells CARSLSLPDSAETQYF. CDR3 coding DNA: TGTGCCCGCAGCTTGAGTTTACCGGATAGTGCGGAGACCCAGTACTTC.

The chain combines TRBV20-1 with TRBJ1-1; D is ambiguous. Germline V CDR1 and CDR2: DFQATT, SNEGSKA (reference sequence). The V and J ends lost 5 bases and 0 bases respectively, with 13 bases between them. The CDR3 consists of 14 residues. CDR3 in amino acids: CSAAGLDMNTEAFF. Written as DNA, the CDR3 is TGCAGTGCTGCGGGTCTTGACATGAACACTGAAGCTTTCTTT.

This clonotype came up many times. The genes are TRBV9 and TRBJ1-2, with D tentatively TRBD1 (6 bases). Trimming cost V 0 bases and J 2 bases, with 8 bases left between them. This CDR3 spans 14 amino acids. Germline V gene sequence: CDR1 SGDLS, CDR2 YYNGEE. CDR3 region: CASSVGQVNYGYTF. Written as DNA, the CDR3 is TGTGCCAGCAGCGTAGGACAGGTCAACTATGGCTACACCTTC. Filled out from reference TRBV9 and TRBJ1-2, the complete variable domain reads DSGVTQTPKHLITATGQRVTLRCSPRSGDLSVYWYQQSLDQGLQFLIQYYNGEERAKGNILERFSAQQFPDLHSELNLSSLELGDSALYFCASSVGQVNYGYTFGSGTRLTVV.

The sample holds many counts of this clonotype. The gene calls are TRBV10-3 and TRBJ1-1; 9 nucleotides align to TRBD1. Germline V gene sequence: CDR1 ENHRY, CDR2 SYGVKD. V gave up 3 bases and J gave up 6 bases; unmatched junction bases: 8. This CDR3 has 15 amino acids. As DNA, the CDR3 is TGTGCCATCAGTGACGGACAGGGGAAGGCGGCTGAAGCTTTCTTT. Translating gives CAISDGQGKAAEAFF.

The chain joins TRBV11-3 to TRBJ2-5; 9 bases line up with TRBD1. Germline V gives CDR1 SGHNT, CDR2 YENEEA. V lost 3 bases, J lost 6 bases, and 8 bases stayed unmatched. The CDR3 totals 15 residues. CDR3 region: CASSFPGQGTKTQYF. The CDR3 region has the DNA TGTGCCAGCAGCTTTCCGGGACAGGGCACAAAGACCCAGTACTTC.

This clonotype was seen once. The chain uses TRBV7-8 and TRBJ2-6, with a possible D match to TRBD2 (6 bases). The germline gives CDR1 SGHVS, CDR2 FQNEAQ. This CDR3 is 15 amino acids long. The V end lost 5 bases, the J end lost 6 bases, and 14 bases lay between the germline ends. CDR3 in DNA: TGTGCCAGCAGCCAAGATTGGGGGGAGGCCAACGTCCTGACTTTC. This encodes CASSQDWGEANVLTF.

This clonotype was detected ten times or more. The rearrangement uses TRBV10-2 and TRBJ2-7; D remains unclear. V lost 6 bases and J 5 bases, leaving 11 bases between the germline ends. This CDR3 is built from 12 residues. Per germline, CDR1 WSHSY and CDR2 SAAADI. CDR3 coding DNA: TGCGCCAGCAGCTCTACAGATAACGAGCAGTACTTC. Its translation is CASSSTDNEQYF.

The V and J genes are TRBV27 and TRBJ2-7; 14 positions agree with TRBD2. From germline, CDR1 is MNHEY and CDR2 SMNVEV (reference sequence). Losses at the gene ends were 4 bases for V and 4 bases for J; bases not matched to a gene: 9. The CDR3 extends over 17 amino acids. The CDR3 bases are TGTGCCAGCAGTTCCCCGGGACTAGCGGGAGTAGGGTACGAGCAGTACTTC. The encoded protein is CASSSPGLAGVGYEQYF.

This clonotype was counted at least ten times. This chain links TRBV14 with TRBJ1-1; D is unclear. Germline V gene data show CDR1 as SGHDN and CDR2 as FVKESK. V lost 4 bases to trimming and J lost 1 base, with 4 bases between them. The CDR3 is 12 amino acids. CDR3 amino acids: CASSPTNTEAFF. The CDR3 nucleotides read TGTGCCAGCAGCCCGACGAACACTGAAGCTTTCTTT.

This clonotype came up many times. The chain has TRBV9 and TRBJ1-6; unclear D gene. Trimming pared 5 bases from V and 5 bases from J, leaving 11 bases between. This CDR3 is built from 14 residues. CDR1 and CDR2 (germline): SGDLS, YYNGEE. The CDR3 loop reads CASRGRRDNSPLHF. CDR3 coding DNA: TGTGCCAGCAGGGGAAGGCGCGATAATTCACCCCTCCACTTT.

This clonotype was counted only a few times. V gene TRBV12-3 or TRBV12-4 combines with J gene TRBJ2-6; 10 bases line up with TRBD2. V shed 8 bases, J shed 0 bases, and the junction held 7 bases outside the gene matches. The CDR3 spans 17 residues. The CDR3 sequence is CASLEREGPSGANVLTF. The DNA of the CDR3 is TGTGCCAGCCTAGAGCGGGAGGGCCCCTCTGGGGCCAACGTCCTGACTTTC.

This chain links TRBV7-9 with TRBJ2-6; 7 positions match TRBD1. Germline V gives CDR1 SEHNR, CDR2 FQNEAQ (reference sequence). V lost 1 base and J lost 4; bases outside the gene matches: 1. This CDR3 comprises 15 residues. The CDR3 sequence: CASSLVQGGANVLTF. The CDR3 bases are TGTGCCAGCAGCTTAGTACAGGGGGGGGCCAACGTCCTGACTTTC.

On this clonotype: A read error may be the cause here, since a much bigger clone is one base away. This rearrangement joins TRBV5-1 to TRBJ2-6; D possibly corresponds to TRBD1 (5 bases). The CDR3 runs to 16 residues. Per the germline V gene, CDR1 is SGHRS and CDR2 is YFSETQ. The CDR3 protein is CAGSPFGASGANVLTF. In DNA form, the CDR3 reads TGCGCCGGCAGCCCCTTTGGGGCATCGGGGGCCAACGTCCTGACTTTC. Combining the CDR3 with reference TRBV5-1 and TRBJ2-6 gives the whole variable domain KAGVTQTPRYLIKTRGQQVTLSCSPISGHRSVSWYQQTPGQGLQFLFEYFSETQRNKGNFPGRFSGRQFSNSRSEMNVSTLELGDSALYLCAGSPFGASGANVLTFGAGSRLTVL.

This clonotype was recorded many times. The chain couples TRBV2 to TRBJ1-4; possible D gene TRBD1, 6 bases. Trimming took off 4 bases at V and 8 bases at J, with 8 bases between the two ends. CDR3 length: 12 residues. CDR1 is SNHLY, CDR2 FYNNEI, per germline. For the CDR3, the DNA is TGTGCCAGCAGTGGGACAGCCGAAAAACTGTTTTTT. This codes for CASSGTAEKLFF.

This clonotype was detected ten times or more. The rearrangement joins TRBV10-3 to TRBJ1-6, with unresolved D. The CDR3 is 13 residues long. Germline CDR1 is ENHRY and CDR2 is SYGVKD. V shed 4 bases and J shed 3 bases, with 4 bases lying between them. This chain's CDR3 is CAISADYNSPLHF. Here the CDR3 DNA reads TGTGCCATCAGTGCGGACTATAATTCACCCCTCCACTTT.

This clonotype was detected once. The chain couples TRBV5-6 to TRBJ2-7; D might be TRBD1 (5 bases). The CDR3 loop spans 12 amino acids. CDR1 is SGHDT, CDR2 YYEEEE, per germline. Trimming took off 3 bases at V and 5 bases at J, with 9 bases between the two ends. The CDR3 nucleotides read TGTGCCAGCAGCTCCTGGGGCCACGAGCAGTACTTC. As protein: CASSSWGHEQYF.

This clonotype was seen more than once but under ten times. Just one base apart from a much larger clone, this may be a read error. The J gene is TRBJ2-7, the V gene TRBV13, with 10 bases identical to TRBD2. The CDR3 totals 15 residues. Germline assignment: CDR1 PRHDT and CDR2 FYEKMQ (reference sequence). The CDR3 sequence is CASGLGGLADYEQYF. The CDR3 coding sequence is TGTGCCAGCGGCTTAGGTGGACTAGCGGACTACGAGCAGTACTTC. Complete variable domain (other parts from reference TRBV13 and TRBJ2-7): AAGVIQSPRHLIKEKRETATLKCYPIPRHDTVYWYQQGPGQDPQFLISFYEKMQSDKGSIPDRFSAQQFSDYHSELNMSSLELGDSALYFCASGLGGLADYEQYFGPGTRLTVT.

On this clonotype: The junction differs from germline at one of its ends, possibly a read error. J is TRBJ1-6 and V is TRBV6-1; D unresolved. Germline-derived CDR1 and CDR2 are MNHNS and SASEGT. There are 17 residues in the CDR3. Here the CDR3 reads CAGRPTSQISYNSPLHF. CDR3 DNA: TGTGCCGGCAGACCCACTTCTCAGATCTCCTACAATTCACCCCTCCACTTT.